This T cell receptor beta chain was identified during a study of T cell responses to AZD1222 COVID-19 vaccine. Findings and caveats of the study: Researchers took repertoire samples only after the peak T cell response had come. Seropositive status at baseline applied to only 6 or 7 AZD1222 recipients.

Notes on this clone: Its antigen remains unidentified. In the same sample, other DNA sequences code for this CDR3.

Produced via immunoSEQ multiplex PCR; TCRdb's table is partial and in-frame only. Among 90,000 to 150,000 clones listed, 86% were seen once. This clonotype was obtained from an adult who received the AZD1222 COVID-19 vaccine. Material: peripheral blood, obtained 28 days after the second AZD1222 dose.

CDR3 DNA: TGTGCCAGTAGTATACGGGATAGCAATCAGCCCCAGCATTTT. Protein: CASSIRDSNQPQHF. This sequence joins TRBV19 and TRBJ1-5; D remains ambiguous. The CDR3 runs to 14 residues. Germline V gene sequence: CDR1 LNHDA, CDR2 SQIVND (reference sequence). Between the trimmed V and J ends, which lost 2 bases and 0 bases, there was a span of 5 bases.